Listed below are T cell receptor beta chains from one sample, sequenced in a study of regulatory T cells in long-lasting Graves disease. Each CDR3 protein gets one entry after TCRdb re-called the multiplex PCR reads with MiXCR. Counted here are roughly 520,000 distinct CDR3 sequences, around 12% occurring once; the ten biggest clones make up almost 9%. These data also formed part of another study, on T cells in Graves' hyperthyroidism and ophthalmopathy.

The material sequenced was peripheral blood mononuclear cells (PBMCs), taken at new diagnosis, from a patient treated with antithyroid drugs. The source is a woman in her 30s with Graves disease. The CDR3 runs from the conserved cysteine through the conserved F or W. Fields, in order: CDR3 DNA, CDR3 protein, V gene, J gene, D gene, clone size. The D gene is left open where the match is weak. Expanded clones are given a class, and other clones once, few, many or no size at all.

DNA: TGCGCCAGCAGTGAGTCTGGGGGACAGGGGTCCTACGAGCAGTACTTC
CDR3: CASSESGGQGSYEQYF
V: TRBV10-2
J: TRBJ2-7
D: TRBD1
size: few

DNA: TGTGCCAGCTCACCTCGACCCGGGGGGAATGAAGCTTTCTTT
CDR3: CASSPRPGGNEAFF
V: TRBV18
J: TRBJ1-1
D: NA
size: many

DNA: TGTGCCTGGAGAGGTTTCGGTAATTCACCCCTCCACTTT
CDR3: CAWRGFGNSPLHF
V: TRBV30
J: TRBJ1-6
D: NA
size: many

DNA: TGTGCCAGCAGGGGGAGCCGGAGCTACAATGAGCAGTTCTTC
CDR3: CASRGSRSYNEQFF
V: TRBV7-8
J: TRBJ2-1
D: NA
size: many

DNA: TGTGCCAGCAGTAAAGGGACACTTGGTTCGGGGTACGAGCAGTACTTC
CDR3: CASSKGTLGSGYEQYF
V: TRBV28
J: TRBJ2-7
D: NA
size: many

DNA: TGTGCCAGCAGCTTAAGTCTGGCTAGCACAGATACGCAGTATTTT
CDR3: CASSLSLASTDTQYF
V: TRBV7-2
J: TRBJ2-3
D: NA
size: NA

DNA: TGTGCCAGCACTGACATCAGGGGATTTTATGAAAAACTGTTTTTT
CDR3: CASTDIRGFYEKLFF
V: TRBV2
J: TRBJ1-4
D: NA
size: many

DNA: TGTGCCAGCAGCTTAATACGGTCGACTAATGAAAAACTGTTTTTT
CDR3: CASSLIRSTNEKLFF
V: TRBV11-2
J: TRBJ1-4
D: NA
size: many

DNA: TGTGCCAGTAGTAAGGGATTTCGGGGTATTAGCAATCAGGCCCAGCATTTT
CDR3: CASSKGFRGISNQAQHF
V: TRBV19
J: TRBJ1-5
D: NA
size: few

DNA: TGTGCCAGCAGTTTCCAGGACAGGGGTTCTTACACCTTC
CDR3: CASSFQDRGSYTF
V: TRBV28
J: TRBJ1-2
D: TRBD1
size: few

DNA: TGTGCCAGCAGTGAAGGGGGCAGGGGCTATGGCTACACCTTC
CDR3: CASSEGGRGYGYTF
V: TRBV6-1
J: TRBJ1-2
D: NA
size: many

DNA: TGCGCCAGCAGCTTGGTGACAGGGAGGGATCCGTACGGCGAAAAACTGTTTTTT
CDR3: CASSLVTGRDPYGEKLFF
V: TRBV5-1
J: TRBJ1-4
D: TRBD1
size: many

DNA: TGTGCCAGCAGTTACGTAGGACAGGGCAAAAACATTCAGTACTTC
CDR3: CASSYVGQGKNIQYF
V: TRBV6-5
J: TRBJ2-4
D: TRBD1
size: many

DNA: TGTGCCAGCAGCTTAGGGGGGTCGGGGAACAATCAGCCCCAGCATTTT
CDR3: CASSLGGSGNNQPQHF
V: TRBV11-2
J: TRBJ1-5
D: NA
size: many

DNA: TGTGCCAGCTCACCACCGAACAGATCGGGAGAAAAACTGTTTTTT
CDR3: CASSPPNRSGEKLFF
V: TRBV18
J: TRBJ1-4
D: NA
size: many

DNA: TGTGCCTGGAGTGTAAATTCGGGCAATGAGCAGTTCTTC
CDR3: CAWSVNSGNEQFF
V: TRBV30
J: TRBJ2-1
D: NA
size: many

DNA: TGCAGCGTGCTTAGTGTTTCGCAAGAGACCCAATACTTC
CDR3: CSVLSVSQETQYF
V: TRBV29-1
J: TRBJ2-5
D: NA
size: few

DNA: TGTGCCAGCAGCCCCAGGGACTACCTCGCGAACACCGGGGAGCTGTTTTTT
CDR3: CASSPRDYLANTGELFF
V: TRBV5-5
J: TRBJ2-2
D: TRBD2
size: many

DNA: TGTGCCAGTAGTTTCGGACTAGCGGGATCTGAGCAGTTCTTC
CDR3: CASSFGLAGSEQFF
V: TRBV19
J: TRBJ2-1
D: TRBD2
size: many

DNA: TGTGCCAGCTCACCATCGGCAGACATCACTAACTATGGCTACACCTTC
CDR3: CASSPSADITNYGYTF
V: TRBV18
J: TRBJ1-2
D: NA
size: many